A single TCR beta chain is shown here with its context. Its antigen is undetermined. This sample includes further DNA sequences coding for the same CDR3. This entry belongs to a study of cytomegalovirus exposure and HLA in healthy donors. Study background: A subsequent analysis reported that the roughly 120 validation repertoires were produced on the same platform that had also been used for the roughly 700 first-cohort repertoires. General observations from the study: Most TCR sequences were rare, but some public TCRs occurred in many donors. The study recorded 150 to 200 TCR beta chains that were cytomegalovirus-associated.

Donors were drawn from the approximately 120-subject validation cohort, separate from the roughly 670-subject first cohort. The V gene's germline CDR1 is SGHNT and CDR2 YYREEE (reference sequence). V was clipped by 2 bases and J by 1 base, with 5 bases between them. This CDR3 is 13 amino acids long. Method: immunoSEQ multiplex PCR; TCRdb's copy keeps in-frame clones and lacks some. This table has about 130,000 clones, 82% appearing once. The sequencing input was PBMCs. The chain uses TRBV5-4 and TRBJ2-3; D unclear. This TCR came from a man between 25 and 39 years old in good health and CMV-seropositive. Here the CDR3 reads CASSFPGTDTQYF. The CDR3 DNA sequence: TGTGCCAGCAGCTTTCCAGGCACAGATACGCAGTATTTT.